These T cell receptor beta chains were read from a single sample in a study of vaccination and CD4 T cells after COVID-19. MiXCR was run by TCRdb on the PCR reads, yielding one entry per CDR3 protein. The sample gives more than 35,000 distinct CDR3 sequences, more than 35% of which show up once; under 6.5% is in the top ten. The sample consisted of CD4+ T cells from blood, taken about 7 months after SARS-CoV-2 vaccination. All receptors derive from a human donor who had recovered from COVID-19. The conserved cysteine and the conserved F or W are not part of the CDR3 here. A D gene is named only where the DNA matches it firmly.

cdr3_aa cdr3_length d_call v_call
ASRTHRGKTDTQY 13 TRBD1 TRBV6-1
ASRSRARGETQY 12 - TRBV7-2
ASSSDRGEAF 10 TRBD1 TRBV5-1
ASSNYRELF 9 - TRBV27
SAGLAGHRETQY 12 TRBD2 TRBV20-1
ASSAGGGFYEQY 12 TRBD2 TRBV19
ASSQASRGSPYEQY 14 - TRBV14
ASSLAGDYGYT 11 - TRBV5-1
ASSLFAGGRGTSTDTQY 17 TRBD2 TRBV28
SVMTGGGEQY 10 TRBD1 TRBV29-1
ASSEWLAGEGFGADTQY 17 TRBD2 TRBV25-1
ASTHISRRSAGGAF 14 - TRBV19
ASSATSGPYEQY 12 TRBD2 TRBV27
ATRTSTLSGNTIY 13 - TRBV15
VTLFIQY 7 - TRBV10-1
SASPGSGAYGQY 12 - TRBV20-1
ASSYGDTGELF 11 - TRBV27
ASSLLTRAGNSPLH 14 - TRBV27
ASSLTRVETQY 11 - TRBV6-1
SALTAGGTDTQY 12 TRBD2 TRBV20-1
ASSLGLLSTSNEQF 14 - TRBV7-2
SVIPRGRNEQY 11 - TRBV29-1
GASSSYEQY 9 - TRBV20-1
ASSPPGTRQETQY 13 - TRBV18
ASSPRRGGSGELF 13 - TRBV28
ASSLEADTQY 10 - TRBV7-2
SARDPGVQGGAEAF 14 - TRBV20-1
ASSTTGGVSSYNEQF 15 - TRBV7-9
ASSPQPGRHGYEQY 14 - TRBV4-1
ASSLDPNNEQF 11 - TRBV7-2
ASSKSGTGTSGQETQY 16 - TRBV21-1
ASSPGELTHTGELF 14 - TRBV7-3
SVRLPHVEQF 10 - TRBV20-1
ASIILAYHGELF 12 - TRBV6-1
ASSGYSKTQKGEQY 14 - TRBV19
ASSPGQGGETQY 12 TRBD1 TRBV7-6
ASSYYAPWESSYNEQF 16 - TRBV6-5
ASSISGNSPLH 11 - TRBV19
ASSLAEGIGGYT 12 - TRBV12-3/TRBV12-4
SAAQLAGGYNEQF 13 TRBD2 TRBV20-1
SARLAAADTQY 11 TRBD2 TRBV20-1
ASSLPDGYEQY 11 - TRBV7-6
ASSLPRFYEQY 11 - TRBV7-9
SARVFLELNTEAF 13 - TRBV20-1
ATSPRRGQGTKTDTQY 16 TRBD1 TRBV15
ASSPTGPSAYEQY 13 - TRBV28
ASSTGSLVEQY 11 - TRBV27
ASSLAGAYGYT 11 - TRBV12-3/TRBV12-4
VSSFGQGLTEAF 12 TRBD1 TRBV27
ATSRFDREGEQF 12 TRBD1 TRBV15
ASSDPGQKDEQY 12 TRBD1 TRBV6-2/TRBV6-3
ASSPDRTLNEQF 12 - TRBV7-3
ASSTSGGRFSGANVLT 16 TRBD2 TRBV28
ASSEAALYTQY 11 - TRBV2
ASSQDYYNEQF 11 - TRBV4-1
ASSGRLADSYEQY 13 TRBD2 TRBV7-9
ASSAGRTLSYEQY 13 TRBD2 TRBV7-9
ASSLVMSSGSGKETQY 16 TRBD2 TRBV4-1